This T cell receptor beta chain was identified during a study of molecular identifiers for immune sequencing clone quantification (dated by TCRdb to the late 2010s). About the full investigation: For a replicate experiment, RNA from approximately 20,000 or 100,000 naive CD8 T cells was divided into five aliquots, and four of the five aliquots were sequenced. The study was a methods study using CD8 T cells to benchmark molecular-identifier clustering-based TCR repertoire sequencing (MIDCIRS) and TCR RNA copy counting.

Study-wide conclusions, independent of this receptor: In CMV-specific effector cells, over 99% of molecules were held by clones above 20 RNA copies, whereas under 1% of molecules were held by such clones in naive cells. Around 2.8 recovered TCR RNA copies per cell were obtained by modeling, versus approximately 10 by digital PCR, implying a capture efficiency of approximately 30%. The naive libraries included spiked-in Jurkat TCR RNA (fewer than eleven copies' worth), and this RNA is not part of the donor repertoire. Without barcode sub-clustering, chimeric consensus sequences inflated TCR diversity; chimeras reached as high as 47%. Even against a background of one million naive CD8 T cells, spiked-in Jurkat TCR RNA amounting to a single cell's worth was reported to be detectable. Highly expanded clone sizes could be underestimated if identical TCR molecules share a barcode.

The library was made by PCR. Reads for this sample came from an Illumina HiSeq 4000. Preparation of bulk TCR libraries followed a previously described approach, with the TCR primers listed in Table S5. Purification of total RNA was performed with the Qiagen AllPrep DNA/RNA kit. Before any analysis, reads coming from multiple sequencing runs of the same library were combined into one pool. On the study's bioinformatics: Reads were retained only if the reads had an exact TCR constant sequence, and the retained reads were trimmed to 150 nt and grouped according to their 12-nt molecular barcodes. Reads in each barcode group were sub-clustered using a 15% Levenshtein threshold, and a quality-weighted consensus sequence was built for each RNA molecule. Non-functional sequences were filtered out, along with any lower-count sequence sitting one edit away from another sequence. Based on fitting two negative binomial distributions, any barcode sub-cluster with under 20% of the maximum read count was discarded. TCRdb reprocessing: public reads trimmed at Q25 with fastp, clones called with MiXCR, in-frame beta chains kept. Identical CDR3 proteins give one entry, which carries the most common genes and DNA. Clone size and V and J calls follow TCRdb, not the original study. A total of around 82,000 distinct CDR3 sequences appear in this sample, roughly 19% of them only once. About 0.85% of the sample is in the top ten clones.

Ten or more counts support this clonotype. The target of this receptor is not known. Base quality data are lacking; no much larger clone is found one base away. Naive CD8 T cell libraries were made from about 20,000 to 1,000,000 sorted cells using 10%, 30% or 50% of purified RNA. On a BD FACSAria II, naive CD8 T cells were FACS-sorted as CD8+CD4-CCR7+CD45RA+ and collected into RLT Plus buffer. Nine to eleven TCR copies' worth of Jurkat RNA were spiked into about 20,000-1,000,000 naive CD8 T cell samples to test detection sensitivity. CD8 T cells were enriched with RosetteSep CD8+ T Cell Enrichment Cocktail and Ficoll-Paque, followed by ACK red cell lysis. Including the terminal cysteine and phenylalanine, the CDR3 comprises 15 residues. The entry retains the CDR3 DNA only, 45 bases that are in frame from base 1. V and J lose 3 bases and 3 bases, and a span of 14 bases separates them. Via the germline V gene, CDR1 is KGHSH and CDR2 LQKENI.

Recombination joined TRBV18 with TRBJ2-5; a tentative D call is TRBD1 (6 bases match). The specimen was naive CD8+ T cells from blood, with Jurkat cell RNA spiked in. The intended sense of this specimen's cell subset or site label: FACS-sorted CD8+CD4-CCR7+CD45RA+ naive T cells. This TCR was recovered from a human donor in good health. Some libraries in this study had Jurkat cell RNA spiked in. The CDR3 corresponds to CASSPWTAQKETQYF. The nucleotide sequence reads TGTGCCAGCTCACCCTGGACAGCCCAAAAAGAGACCCAGTACTTC.